Listed here are 10 T cell receptor beta chains from one sample, sequenced in a study of cytomegalovirus exposure and HLA in healthy donors (dated 2017 in TCRdb). Libraries were built with the immunoSEQ multiplex PCR assay. For the multiplex PCR, a mixture combining 60 forward primers for TCR Vbeta segments and 13 reverse primers for TCR Jbeta segments was used. Sourced from immuneACCESS, this table was stored by TCRdb with only in-frame sequences that have V and J called. A share of the clones is absent; for the studies checked, an unresolved V gene accounts for under half, and the remainder has no known explanation. The table for this sample records roughly 100,000 clones. Together, the top ten hold about 3% of the sample. The sequenced sample was PBMCs. These receptors originate from a man aged 35-49 years in good health and CMV-seronegative.

This chain connects TRBV4-1 to TRBJ1-6; a possible D gene is TRBD1 (6 bases). With 6 bases removed from V and 14 bases from J, the gap between germline ends came to 14 bases. Germline CDR1 reads MGHRA; CDR2 reads YSYEKL. The CDR3 runs to 12 residues. This CDR3 reads CASSHRVGALHF. DNA of the CDR3: TGCGCCAGCAGTCACAGGGTCGGGGCCCTCCACTTT.

The rearrangement links TRBV6-1 to TRBJ2-5, with 10 bases matching TRBD1. The V gene end was trimmed by 3 bases and the J gene end by 4 bases; junction bases not matched to a gene: 2. CDR1 MNHNS and CDR2 SASEGT come from the germline V gene. The CDR3 is 14 residues long. The CDR3 region is CASSDGQGGETQYF. DNA of the CDR3: TGTGCCAGCAGTGATGGACAGGGGGGAGAGACCCAGTACTTC.

The gene calls are TRBV30 and TRBJ2-1; the D gene is possibly TRBD1 (6 bases). Deletions cut 3 bases from V and 10 bases from J, with 13 bases between. This CDR3 has 12 amino acids. The germline V gene has CDR1 GTSNPN and CDR2 SVGIG (reference sequence). CDR3 in amino acids: CAWSQQGGEQFF. CDR3 nucleotides: TGTGCCTGGAGCCAACAGGGTGGCGAGCAGTTCTTC.

The CDR3 spells CASRTPPTEAFF. The CDR3 DNA is TGTGCCAGTAGAACACCGCCCACTGAAGCTTTCTTT. The chain has TRBV19 and TRBJ1-1, with unresolved D. There are 12 residues in the CDR3. Germline CDR1 reads LNHDA; CDR2 reads SQIVND (reference sequence). The V and J ends lost 6 bases and 4 bases respectively, with 9 bases between them.

The chain uses TRBV4-3 and TRBJ2-2; 8 nucleotides agree with TRBD1. The CDR3 spans 18 residues. The germline V gene encodes CDR1 LGHNA and CDR2 YSLEER. Trimming at V came to 0 bases and at J to 4 bases, leaving 10 bases not matched to a gene. CDR3 loop: CASSQDPQGDKVTGELFF. CDR3 DNA sequence: TGCGCCAGCAGCCAAGACCCACAGGGGGATAAAGTCACCGGGGAGCTGTTTTTT.

This rearrangement joins TRBV4-3 to TRBJ2-2, with D uncertain. V dropped 5 bases and J dropped 4 bases, with 8 bases sitting between them. This CDR3 has 13 amino acids. The germline V gene encodes CDR1 LGHNA and CDR2 YSLEER. As DNA, the CDR3 is TGCGCCAGCAGCTCGGAGCCCACCGGGGAGCTGTTTTTT. Translating gives CASSSEPTGELFF.

Worth noting for this clone: Compared with germline, one end of the junction differs, possibly owing to a read error. Distinct nucleotide sequences in the sample also encode this CDR3. This chain connects TRBV6-1 to TRBJ1-6; D uncertain. This CDR3 is 14 amino acids long. Germline values: CDR1 MNHNS, CDR2 SASEGT. CDR3 DNA: TGTGCCAGCAGCGAAGCTTTCTCTAATTCACCCCTCCACTTT. Protein product: CASSEAFSNSPLHF.

This sequence joins TRBV27 and TRBJ1-2, with D maybe TRBD1 (6 bases). CDR1 MNHEY and CDR2 SMNVEV come from the germline V gene (reference sequence). The CDR3 loop spans 12 amino acids. The ends were cut back, 3 bases at V and 4 bases at J, with 6 bases in the middle. Here the CDR3 DNA reads TGTGCCAGCAGTTTCAGGGGCTATGGCTACACCTTC. As protein: CASSFRGYGYTF.

The rearrangement links TRBV14 to TRBJ2-6, with 11 bases fitting TRBD1. The CDR3 totals 18 residues. The V gene's germline CDR1 is SGHDN and CDR2 FVKESK. After removal of 3 bases from V and 3 bases from J, the junction contained 7 bases not matched to a gene. CDR3 nucleotide sequence: TGTGCCAGCAGCCATGGGACAGGGGGATTCTTTGGGGCCAACGTCCTGACTTTC. Protein product: CASSHGTGGFFGANVLTF.

This sequence joins TRBV28 and TRBJ2-7; 12 bases align to TRBD1. This CDR3 has 14 amino acids. Per the germline V gene, CDR1 is MDHEN and CDR2 is SYDVKM. With V trimmed by 7 bases and J by 5 bases, 6 bases remained unmatched. In DNA form, the CDR3 reads TGTGCCAGCAACCCGGGACAGGGGGCCCACGAGCAGTACTTC. Protein sequence: CASNPGQGAHEQYF.